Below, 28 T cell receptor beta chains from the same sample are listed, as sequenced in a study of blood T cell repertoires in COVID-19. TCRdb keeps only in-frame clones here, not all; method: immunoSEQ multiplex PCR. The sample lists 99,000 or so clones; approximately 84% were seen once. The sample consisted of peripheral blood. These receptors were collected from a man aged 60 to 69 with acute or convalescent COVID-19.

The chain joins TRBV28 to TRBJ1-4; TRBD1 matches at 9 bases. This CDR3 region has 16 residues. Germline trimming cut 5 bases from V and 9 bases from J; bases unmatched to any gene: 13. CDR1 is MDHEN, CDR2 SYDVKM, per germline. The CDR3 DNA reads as TGTGCCAGCAGTCCATTTTGGGACAGGGCAAGTCAAAAACTGTTTTTT. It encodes CASSPFWDRASQKLFF.

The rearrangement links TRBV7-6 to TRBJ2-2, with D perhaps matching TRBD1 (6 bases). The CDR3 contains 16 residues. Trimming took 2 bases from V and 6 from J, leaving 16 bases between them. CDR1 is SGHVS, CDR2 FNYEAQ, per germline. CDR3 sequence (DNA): TGTGCCAGCAGCTTATCTCAGGGGCGTTACGCCGGGGAGCTGTTTTTT. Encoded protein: CASSLSQGRYAGELFF.

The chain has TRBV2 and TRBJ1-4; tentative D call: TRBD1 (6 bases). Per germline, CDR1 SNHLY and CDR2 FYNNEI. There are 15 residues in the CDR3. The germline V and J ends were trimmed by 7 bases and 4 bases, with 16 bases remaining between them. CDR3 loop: CASTLRRQVNEKLFF. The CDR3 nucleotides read TGTGCCAGCACCCTAAGGAGACAGGTTAATGAAAAACTGTTTTTT.

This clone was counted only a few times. In nucleotides, the CDR3 is TGTGCCAGCAGCGGAACCGAGGATCAGCCCCAGCATTTT. This sequence encodes CASSGTEDQPQHF. V usage is TRBV7-9 and J usage is TRBJ1-5, with D unclear. V was clipped by 5 bases and J by 5 bases, with 10 bases between them. The CDR3 totals 13 residues. Germline loops: CDR1 SEHNR, CDR2 FQNEAQ (reference sequence).

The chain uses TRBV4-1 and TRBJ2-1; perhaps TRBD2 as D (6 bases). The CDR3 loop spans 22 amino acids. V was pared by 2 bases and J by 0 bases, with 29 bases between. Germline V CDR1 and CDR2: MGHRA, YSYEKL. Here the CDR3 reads CASSQTPGTPNLFTSSYNEQFF. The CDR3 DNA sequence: TGCGCCAGCAGCCAAACGCCCGGGACTCCGAATCTCTTTACTAGCTCCTACAATGAGCAGTTCTTC.

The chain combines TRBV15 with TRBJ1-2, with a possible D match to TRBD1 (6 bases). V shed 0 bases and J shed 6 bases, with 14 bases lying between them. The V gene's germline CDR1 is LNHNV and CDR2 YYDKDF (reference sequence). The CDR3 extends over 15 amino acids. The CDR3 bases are TGTGCCACCAGCAGAGATAAGGGGGACTATAATGGCTACACCTTC. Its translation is CATSRDKGDYNGYTF.

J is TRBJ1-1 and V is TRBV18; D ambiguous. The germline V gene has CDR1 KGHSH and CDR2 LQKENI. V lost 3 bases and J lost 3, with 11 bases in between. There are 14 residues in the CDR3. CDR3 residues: CASSPPGSDTEAFF. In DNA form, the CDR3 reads TGTGCCAGCTCACCGCCCGGGTCAGACACTGAAGCTTTCTTT.

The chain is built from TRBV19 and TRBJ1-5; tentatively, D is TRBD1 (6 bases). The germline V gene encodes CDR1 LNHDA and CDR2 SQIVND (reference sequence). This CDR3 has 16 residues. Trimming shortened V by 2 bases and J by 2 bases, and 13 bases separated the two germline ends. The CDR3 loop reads CASSIYQGMGNQPQHF. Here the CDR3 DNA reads TGTGCCAGTAGTATATACCAGGGGATGGGCAATCAGCCCCAGCATTTT.

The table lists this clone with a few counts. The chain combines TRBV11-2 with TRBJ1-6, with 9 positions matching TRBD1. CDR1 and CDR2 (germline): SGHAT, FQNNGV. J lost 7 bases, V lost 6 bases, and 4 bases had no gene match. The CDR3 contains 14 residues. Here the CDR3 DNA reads TGTGCCAGCAGTCGCGGACAGGGGAATTCACCCCTCCACTTT. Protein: CASSRGQGNSPLHF.

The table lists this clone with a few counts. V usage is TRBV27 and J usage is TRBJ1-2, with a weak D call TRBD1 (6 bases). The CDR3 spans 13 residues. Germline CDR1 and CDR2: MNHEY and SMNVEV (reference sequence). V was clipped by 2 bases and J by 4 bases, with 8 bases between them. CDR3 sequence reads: CASSLSRGYGYTF. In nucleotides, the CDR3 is TGTGCCAGCAGTTTAAGCAGGGGCTATGGCTACACCTTC.

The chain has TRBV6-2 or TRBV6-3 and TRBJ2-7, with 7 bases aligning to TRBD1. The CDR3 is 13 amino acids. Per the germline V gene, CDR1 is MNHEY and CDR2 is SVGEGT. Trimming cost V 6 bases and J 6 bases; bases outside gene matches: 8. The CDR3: CASSSTGMGEQYV. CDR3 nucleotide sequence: TGTGCCAGCAGCTCGACAGGGATGGGCGAGCAGTACGTC.

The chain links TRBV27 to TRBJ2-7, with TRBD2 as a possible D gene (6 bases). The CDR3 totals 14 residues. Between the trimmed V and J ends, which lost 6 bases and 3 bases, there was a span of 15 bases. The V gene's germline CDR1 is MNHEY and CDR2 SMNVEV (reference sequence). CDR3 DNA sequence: TGTGCCAGCAGCCGGGCCCTGGGAGGCTACGAGCAGTACTTC. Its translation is CASSRALGGYEQYF.

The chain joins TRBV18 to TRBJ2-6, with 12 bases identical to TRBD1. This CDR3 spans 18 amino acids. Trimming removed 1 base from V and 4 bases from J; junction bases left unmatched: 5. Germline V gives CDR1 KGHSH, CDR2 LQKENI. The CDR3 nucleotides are TGTGCCAGCTCACCACGGGGACAGGGGGCCTCAGGGGCCAACGTCCTGACTTTC. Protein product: CASSPRGQGASGANVLTF.

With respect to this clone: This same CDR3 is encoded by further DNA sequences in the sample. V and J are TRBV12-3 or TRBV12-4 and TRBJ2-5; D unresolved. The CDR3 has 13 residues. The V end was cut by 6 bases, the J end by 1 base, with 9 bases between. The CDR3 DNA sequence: TGTGCCAGCAGCCTCCGGAGCCAAGAGACCCAGTACTTC. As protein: CASSLRSQETQYF.

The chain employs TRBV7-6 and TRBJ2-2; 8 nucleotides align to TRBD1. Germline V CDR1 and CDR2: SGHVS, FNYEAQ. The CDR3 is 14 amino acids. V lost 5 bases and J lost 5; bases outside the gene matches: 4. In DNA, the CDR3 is TGTGCCAGCAGCCGGGACAGGTCTACCGGGGAGCTGTTTTTT. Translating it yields CASSRDRSTGELFF. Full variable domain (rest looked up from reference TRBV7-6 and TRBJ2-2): GAGVSQSPRYKVTKRGQDVALRCDPISGHVSLYWYRQALGQGPEFLTYFNYEAQQDKSGLPNDRFSAERPEGSISTLTIQRTEQRDSAMYRCASSRDRSTGELFFGEGSRLTVL.

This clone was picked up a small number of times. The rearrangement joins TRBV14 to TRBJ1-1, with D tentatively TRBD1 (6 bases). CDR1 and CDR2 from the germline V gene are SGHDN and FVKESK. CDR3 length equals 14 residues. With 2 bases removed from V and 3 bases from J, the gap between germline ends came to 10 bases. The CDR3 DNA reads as TGTGCCAGCAGCCAACTAGGGGGATACACTGAAGCTTTCTTT. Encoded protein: CASSQLGGYTEAFF.

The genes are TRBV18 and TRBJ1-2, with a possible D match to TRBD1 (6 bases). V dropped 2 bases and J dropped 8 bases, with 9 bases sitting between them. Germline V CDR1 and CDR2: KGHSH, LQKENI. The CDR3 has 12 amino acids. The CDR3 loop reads CASSPDRTGYTF. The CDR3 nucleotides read TGTGCCAGCTCACCAGACAGGACCGGCTACACCTTC. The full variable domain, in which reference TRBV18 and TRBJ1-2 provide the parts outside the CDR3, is NAGVMQNPRHLVRRRGQEARLRCSPMKGHSHVYWYRQLPEEGLKFMVYLQKENIIDESGMPKERFSAEFPKEGPSILRIQQVVRGDSAAYFCASSPDRTGYTFGSGTRLTVV.

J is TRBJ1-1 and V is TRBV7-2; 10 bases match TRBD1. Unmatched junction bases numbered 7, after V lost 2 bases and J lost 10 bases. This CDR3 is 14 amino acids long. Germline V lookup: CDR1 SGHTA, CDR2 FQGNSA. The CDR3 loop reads CASSLRQGARVAFF. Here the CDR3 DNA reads TGTGCCAGCAGCTTAAGACAGGGGGCGAGAGTAGCTTTCTTT. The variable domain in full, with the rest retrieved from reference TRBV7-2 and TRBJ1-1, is GAGVSQSPSNKVTEKGKDVELRCDPISGHTALYWYRQSLGQGLEFLIYFQGNSAPDKSGLPSDRFSAERTGGSVSTLTIQRTQQEDSAVYLCASSLRQGARVAFFGQGTRLTVV.

CDR3 in DNA: TGCGCCAGCAGCTTGGAGACTAGACACGAGCAGTACTTC. Its protein product is CASSLETRHEQYF. The chain carries TRBV5-1 and TRBJ2-7; tentative D call: TRBD2 (6 bases). This CDR3 is 13 amino acids long. Looked up from germline, CDR1 is SGHRS and CDR2 is YFSETQ. Trimming took off 0 bases at V and 5 bases at J, with 9 bases between the two ends.

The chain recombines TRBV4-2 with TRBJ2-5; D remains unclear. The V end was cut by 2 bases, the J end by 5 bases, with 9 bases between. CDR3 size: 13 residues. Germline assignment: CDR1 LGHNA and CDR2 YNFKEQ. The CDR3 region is CASSQTGRETQYF. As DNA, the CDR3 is TGTGCCAGCAGCCAAACGGGTCGGGAGACCCAGTACTTC.

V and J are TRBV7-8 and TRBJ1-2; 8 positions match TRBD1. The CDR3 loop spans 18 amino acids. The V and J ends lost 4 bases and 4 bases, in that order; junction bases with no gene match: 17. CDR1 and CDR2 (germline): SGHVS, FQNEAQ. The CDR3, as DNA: TGTGCCAGCAGCTCCCTTCACCGGGACAGGCAAATGAGCTATGGCTACACCTTC. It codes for CASSSLHRDRQMSYGYTF.

The CDR3 is CASSLASDTEAFF. In DNA, the CDR3 is TGTGCCAGCAGCTTAGCGTCGGACACTGAAGCTTTCTTT. The rearrangement joins TRBV7-9 to TRBJ1-1; D is ambiguous. V shed 0 bases and J shed 3 bases, with 5 bases lying between them. This CDR3 has 13 residues. Germline-derived CDR1 and CDR2 are SEHNR and FQNEAQ (reference sequence).

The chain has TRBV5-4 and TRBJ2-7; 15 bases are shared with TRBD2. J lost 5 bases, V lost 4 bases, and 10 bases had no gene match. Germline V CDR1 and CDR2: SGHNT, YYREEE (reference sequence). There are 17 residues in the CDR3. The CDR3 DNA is TGTGCCAGCAGCGCGGGACTAGCGGGAGGAGTTCGGAACGAGCAGTACTTC. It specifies CASSAGLAGGVRNEQYF.

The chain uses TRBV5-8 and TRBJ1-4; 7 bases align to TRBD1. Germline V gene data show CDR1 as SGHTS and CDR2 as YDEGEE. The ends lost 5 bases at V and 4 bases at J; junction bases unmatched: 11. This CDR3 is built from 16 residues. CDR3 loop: CASRLLQGLGNEKLFF. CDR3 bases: TGTGCCAGCAGACTATTACAGGGGTTGGGTAATGAAAAACTGTTTTTT.

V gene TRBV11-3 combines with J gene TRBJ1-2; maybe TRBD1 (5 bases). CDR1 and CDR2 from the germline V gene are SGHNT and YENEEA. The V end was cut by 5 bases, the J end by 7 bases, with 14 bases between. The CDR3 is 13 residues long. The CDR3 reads CASSPEFRAGYTF. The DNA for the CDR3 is TGTGCCAGCAGCCCAGAATTCAGGGCTGGCTACACCTTC.

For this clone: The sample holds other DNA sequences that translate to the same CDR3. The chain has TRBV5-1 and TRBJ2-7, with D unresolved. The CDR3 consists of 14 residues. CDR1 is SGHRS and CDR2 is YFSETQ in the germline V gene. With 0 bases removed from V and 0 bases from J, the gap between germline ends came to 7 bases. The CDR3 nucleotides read TGCGCCAGCAGCTTGGTACCAGGCTCCTACGAGCAGTACTTC. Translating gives CASSLVPGSYEQYF.

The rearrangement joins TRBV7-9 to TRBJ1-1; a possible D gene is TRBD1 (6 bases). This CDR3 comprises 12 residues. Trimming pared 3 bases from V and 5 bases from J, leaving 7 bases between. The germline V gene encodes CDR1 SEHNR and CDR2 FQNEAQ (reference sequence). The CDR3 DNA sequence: TGTGCCAGCAGCTTGGACAGTACTGAAGCTTTCTTT. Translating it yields CASSLDSTEAFF.

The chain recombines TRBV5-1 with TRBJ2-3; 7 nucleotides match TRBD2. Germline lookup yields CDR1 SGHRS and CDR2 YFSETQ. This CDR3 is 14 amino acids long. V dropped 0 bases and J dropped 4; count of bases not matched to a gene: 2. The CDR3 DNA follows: TGCGCCAGCAGCTTGGGGACTAGTTCAGATACGCAGTATTTT. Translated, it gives CASSLGTSSDTQYF.